This T cell receptor beta chain came from a study of T cell responses to AZD1222 COVID-19 vaccine. Findings of the study overall: Spike-specific TCR breadth and depth were elevated following two AZD1222 doses.

The CDR3 is 15 amino acids. After removal of 2 bases from V and 6 bases from J, the junction contained 4 bases not matched to a gene. In germline, CDR1 is MNHNS, CDR2 SASEGT. Here immunoSEQ multiplex PCR was the method, and the copy in TCRdb shows in-frame clones only, minus some. Of approximately 68,000 clones in the sample, more than 75% were seen once. This clone came up once. Its matching antigen is unknown. The V and J genes are TRBV6-1 and TRBJ2-2, with 9 positions matching TRBD1. The sequences come from peripheral blood, collected on day 0 of AZD1222 vaccination. This receptor was identified in an adult in good health. CDR3 in DNA: TGTGCCAGCAGTGAAACCGGGACAGGGTCCGGGGAGCTGTTTTTT. It specifies CASSETGTGSGELFF.